Listed below are T cell receptor beta chains from one sample, sequenced in a study of T cell responses to AZD1222 COVID-19 vaccine. Some clones are missing from TCRdb's copy, which holds only in-frame ones; the method was immunoSEQ multiplex PCR. The sample contains roughly 140,000 clones, about 87% of which appear only once. The specimen comprised peripheral blood, sampled on day 0 of AZD1222 vaccination. The receptors here all came from an adult in good health. Both conserved end residues are part of each CDR3. The D gene is left open where the match is weak. Clone size, where shown, is once, few, many, or a class for clones that have expanded.

>TRBD1|TRBJ2-1|NA|TRBV19
TGTGCAGTAGACAGGGGCCTAGACAATGAGCAGTTCTTC
CAVDRGLDNEQFF
>NA|TRBJ2-7|NA|TRBV27
TGTGCCAGCAGTTTATCGACCGCTAGCGTAGCCTACGAGCAGTACTTC
CASSLSTASVAYEQYF
>NA|TRBJ1-1|NA|TRBV20-1
TGCAGTGCTATAAACGGGGAAGCTTTCTTT
CSAINGEAFF
>TRBD2|TRBJ2-7|NA|TRBV6-6
TGTGCCAGCAGTTACCCCGGGACTAGCGCCTACGAGCAGTACTTC
CASSYPGTSAYEQYF
>NA|TRBJ1-6|NA|TRBV11-3
TGTGCCAGCAGCACCCGGGGGTATAATTCACCCCTCCACTTT
CASSTRGYNSPLHF
>NA|TRBJ2-3|NA|TRBV19
TGTGCCAGTAGTATAAGCATCCCCACAGATACGCAGTATTTT
CASSISIPTDTQYF
>NA|TRBJ2-6|NA|TRBV19
TGTGCCAGTAGTGAGAAAAGGGCCAACGTCCTGACTTTC
CASSEKRANVLTF
>NA|TRBJ2-1|NA|TRBV2
TGTGCCAGCAGATTCCCGGGACTTAGCTCCTACAATGAGCAGTTCTTC
CASRFPGLSSYNEQFF
>NA|TRBJ1-1|once|TRBV27
TGTGCCAGCACTCTTTTGGGGGGGAACACTGAAGCTTTCTTT
CASTLLGGNTEAFF
>NA|TRBJ2-7|NA|TRBV12-3/TRBV12-4
TGTGCCAGCAGTTCTTTCCTCGAGCAGTACTTC
CASSSFLEQYF
>NA|TRBJ1-4|few|TRBV7-9
TGTGCCAGCAGCTTAGTGGATGAAAAACTGTTTTTT
CASSLVDEKLFF
>NA|TRBJ1-4|NA|TRBV21-1
TGTGCCAGCAGCAAAGAGGGTGAGCCAGCCATAAATGAAAAACTGTTTTTT
CASSKEGEPAINEKLFF
>NA|TRBJ1-2|NA|TRBV6-2/TRBV6-3
TGTGCCAGCAGCCGGGACTATGGCTACACCTTC
CASSRDYGYTF
>NA|TRBJ1-6|NA|TRBV11-2
TGTGCCAGCAGCTCAAACTCCTATAATTCACCCCTCCACTTT
CASSSNSYNSPLHF
>NA|TRBJ2-2|NA|TRBV9
TGTGCCAGCAGCGAGTCTGTCGGATTGTCCACCGGGGAGCTGTTTTTT
CASSESVGLSTGELFF
>NA|TRBJ1-3|NA|TRBV6-1
TGTGCCAGCAGTGGCTCCCTCAGGATCTCTGGAAACACCATATATTTT
CASSGSLRISGNTIYF
>TRBD2|TRBJ2-2|NA|TRBV7-6
TGTGCCAGCAGCTTGCTAGCGGGAGGGCCTGGCACCGGGGAGCTGTTTTTT
CASSLLAGGPGTGELFF
>TRBD2|TRBJ2-7|NA|TRBV11-1
TGTGCCAGCAGCCCTAGACTAGCGGGGTTCCCTTACGAGCAGTACTTC
CASSPRLAGFPYEQYF
>NA|TRBJ2-5|NA|TRBV19
TGTGCCAGTAGTATAGGGCTGGGGTTGGAGACCCAGTACTTC
CASSIGLGLETQYF
>TRBD1|TRBJ1-6|NA|TRBV2
TGTGCCAGCAGGGGGACAGGGTCGGGGAATTCACCCCTCCACTTT
CASRGTGSGNSPLHF
>NA|TRBJ2-1|NA|TRBV5-6
TGTGCCAGCAGCTTTAACGATGAGCAGTTCTTC
CASSFNDEQFF
>TRBD1|TRBJ1-4|NA|TRBV10-3
TGTGCCATCAGTGATTTCGGGGGGACAGGAGGGGTAACTAATGAAAAACTGTTTTTT
CAISDFGGTGGVTNEKLFF
>NA|TRBJ1-2|NA|TRBV6-5
TGTGCCAGCAGTTACGGGGGTGGCTACACCTTC
CASSYGGGYTF
>NA|TRBJ1-5|NA|TRBV7-8
TGTGCCAGCAGCCCCTTAGGACAGATAAATCAGCCCCAGCATTTT
CASSPLGQINQPQHF
>NA|TRBJ2-2|NA|TRBV7-2
TGTGCCAGCACCGGAACCGGGGAGCTGTTTTTT
CASTGTGELFF
>NA|TRBJ2-5|NA|TRBV5-6
TGTGCCAGCAGCTTGGTTAGGGTTGAGGAGACCCAGTACTTC
CASSLVRVEETQYF
>NA|TRBJ2-7|NA|TRBV5-1
TGCGCCAGCAGCATTACAGGGAACTCCTACGAGCAGTACTTC
CASSITGNSYEQYF
>TRBD2|TRBJ2-7|NA|TRBV19
TGTGCCAGTAGTATCTTGAGCGGGACCGACCTTAGGGAGCAGTACTTC
CASSILSGTDLREQYF
>NA|TRBJ1-5|NA|TRBV19
TGTGCCAGTAGTATAGATCCTAGAGGGACCATATGGCCGCCCCAGCATTTT
CASSIDPRGTIWPPQHF
>NA|TRBJ2-5|NA|TRBV3-1/TRBV3-2
TGTGCCAGCAGGCACCATGGGAGTTCGCAAGAGACCCAGTACTTC
CASRHHGSSQETQYF
>TRBD1|TRBJ1-2|NA|TRBV30
TGTGCCTGGCAATCAACAGGGGGGGACTATGGCTACACCTTC
CAWQSTGGDYGYTF
>NA|TRBJ1-4|NA|TRBV7-6
TGTGCCAGCAGCTTAGGCGGGGGCCATGAAAAACTGTTTTTT
CASSLGGGHEKLFF
>TRBD2|TRBJ2-5|NA|TRBV4-2
TGTGCCAGCAGCCAAGAGCCTAGCGGGAGTTCTGAGACCCAGTACTTC
CASSQEPSGSSETQYF
>NA|TRBJ1-4|NA|TRBV18
TGTGCCAGCTCACCGGCACCCGGCAAAGAAAAACTGTTTTTT
CASSPAPGKEKLFF
>TRBD2|TRBJ2-1|NA|TRBV7-8
TGTGCCAGCAGCTTCCCAGCGGGAGCGGGGTACAATGAGCAGTTCTTC
CASSFPAGAGYNEQFF
>NA|TRBJ2-3|NA|TRBV14
TGTGCCAGCAGCCAAGAGTTTCGGGGGTGGACCGATACGCAGTATTTT
CASSQEFRGWTDTQYF
>TRBD2|TRBJ2-2|NA|TRBV24-1
TGTGCCACCAGAGGGGCTAGCGGGAGACGGGGCACCGGGGAGCTGTTTTTT
CATRGASGRRGTGELFF
>NA|TRBJ2-1|NA|TRBV28
TGTGCCAGCAGTTCGACACTGTCCTATAGAATCTTC
CASSSTLSYRIF
>NA|TRBJ2-7|NA|TRBV30
TGTGCCTGGAGTGTTAACTACGAGCAGTACTTC
CAWSVNYEQYF
>TRBD2|TRBJ2-3|NA|TRBV29-1
TGCAGCGTTGGGAGCGGGATCTCTAGAGATACGCAGTATTTT
CSVGSGISRDTQYF
>TRBD2|TRBJ2-7|NA|TRBV9
TGTGCCAGCAGCCCCCGAAGTAGCGGGATGCGCGAGCAGTACTTC
CASSPRSSGMREQYF
>TRBD2|TRBJ2-7|NA|TRBV28
TGTGCCAGCAGTTTAACGGGGGGTTTTTTGGGCTACGAGCAGTACTTC
CASSLTGGFLGYEQYF
>NA|TRBJ2-1|NA|TRBV6-2/TRBV6-3
TGTGCCAGCAGTTACTCGACTGATAAGGCTAGCTCCTACAATGAGCAGTTCTTC
CASSYSTDKASSYNEQFF
>TRBD2|TRBJ2-7|NA|TRBV4-3
TGCGCCAGCAGCCAAGGGCTAGCGGTGCTCTACGAGCAGTACTTC
CASSQGLAVLYEQYF
>NA|TRBJ1-2|NA|TRBV3-1/TRBV3-2
TGTGCCAGCAGCCAAGTCCTCGGCGGCTACACCTTC
CASSQVLGGYTF